This TCR beta chain was identified in a study of regulatory T cells in long-lasting Graves disease. The authors built TCR beta libraries using iRepertoire HTBI primers and Arm-PCR of CDR3 regions. In TCRdb, the multiplex PCR reads were re-called with MiXCR into one record per CDR3 protein. The sample contains hundreds of thousands of distinct CDR3 sequences, roughly 15% of which appear only once. As for time point: newly diagnosed GD, antithyroid drugs for less than 3 months. PBMC RNA was the source of the TCR library. CDR1 is MGHRA and CDR2 is YSYEKL in the germline V gene. Trimming shortened V by 5 bases and J by 6 bases, and 20 bases separated the two germline ends. This CDR3 has 15 residues. The same specimen was also included in a second study, on T cells in Graves' hyperthyroidism and ophthalmopathy. That work adds: A model using 13 V-J features told ophthalmopathy apart from stable hyperthyroidism.

This chain uses TRBV4-1 with TRBJ2-7; D ambiguous. The receptor was isolated from a man younger than 35 with Graves disease. This material consisted of peripheral blood mononuclear cells (PBMCs), taken at new diagnosis, from a patient treated with antithyroid drugs. For the CDR3, the DNA is TGCGCCAGCAGCGTCAGAGCTGGGATAGAAGGCGAGCAGTACTTC. Translated, it gives CASSVRAGIEGEQYF.